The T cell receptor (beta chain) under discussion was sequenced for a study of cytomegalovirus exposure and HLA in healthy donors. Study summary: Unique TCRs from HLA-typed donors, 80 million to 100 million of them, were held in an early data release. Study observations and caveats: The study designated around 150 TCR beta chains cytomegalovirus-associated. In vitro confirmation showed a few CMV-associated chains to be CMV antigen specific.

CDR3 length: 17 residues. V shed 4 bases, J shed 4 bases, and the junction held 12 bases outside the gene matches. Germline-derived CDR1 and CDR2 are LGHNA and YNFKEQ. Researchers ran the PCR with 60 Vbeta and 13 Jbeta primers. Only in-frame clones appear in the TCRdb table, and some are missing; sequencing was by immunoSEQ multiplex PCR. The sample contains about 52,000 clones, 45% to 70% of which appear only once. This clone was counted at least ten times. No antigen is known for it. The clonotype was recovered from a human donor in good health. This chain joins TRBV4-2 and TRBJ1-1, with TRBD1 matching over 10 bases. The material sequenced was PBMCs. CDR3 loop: CASSPVGTGVGGTEAFF. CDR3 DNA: TGTGCCAGCAGCCCCGTGGGGACAGGGGTGGGGGGCACTGAAGCTTTCTTT.